The 21 T cell receptor beta chains below come from one sample, sequenced in a study of blood T cell repertoires in COVID-19. TCRdb's table, derived via immunoSEQ multiplex PCR, lists solely in-frame clones and lacks some. The sample has some 460,000 clones; about 89% are singletons. Specimen: peripheral blood. These receptor sequences come from a woman in her thirties with acute or convalescent COVID-19.

The V call is TRBV9, the J call TRBJ2-7; no definite D call. The CDR3 covers 15 residues. V lost 4 bases, J lost 0 bases, and 14 bases lay in between. The germline gives CDR1 SGDLS, CDR2 YYNGEE. Here the CDR3 DNA reads TGTGCCAGCAGCCTCGATGTGTCTACCTCCTACGAGCAGTACTTC. It specifies CASSLDVSTSYEQYF.

This sequence joins TRBV2 and TRBJ2-3, with 9 bases that match TRBD2. Germline V gene lookup returns CDR1 SNHLY and CDR2 FYNNEI. This CDR3 is 15 amino acids long. V dropped 7 bases and J dropped 4; count of bases not matched to a gene: 9. The CDR3 is CASTAWGGGADTQYF. CDR3 DNA sequence: TGTGCCAGCACAGCATGGGGCGGGGGGGCAGATACGCAGTATTTT.

In this sample, this clone turned up once. Distinct nucleotide sequences in the sample also encode this CDR3. The genes are TRBV24-1 and TRBJ1-2; D is uncertain. The length of the CDR3 is 13 residues. Trimming took off 4 bases at V and 3 bases at J, with 8 bases between the two ends. The germline gives CDR1 KGHDR, CDR2 SFDVKD. The CDR3 loop is CATSDPGDYGYTF. The CDR3 DNA reads TGTGCCACCAGTGACCCCGGGGACTATGGCTACACCTTC.

This chain links TRBV5-1 with TRBJ1-1; D may be TRBD1 (6 bases). The CDR3 runs to 13 residues. V shed 3 bases and J shed 11 bases, with 17 bases lying between them. The germline V gene has CDR1 SGHRS and CDR2 YFSETQ. In DNA, the CDR3 is TGCGCCAGCAGCTCGACACAGGGTTATATTGCTTTCTTT. Translated: CASSSTQGYIAFF.

The rearrangement joins TRBV27 to TRBJ1-5, with a weak D call TRBD1 (5 bases). The CDR3 spans 14 residues. V lost 2 bases and J lost 7, with 12 bases in between. CDR1 and CDR2 (germline): MNHEY, SMNVEV (reference sequence). This chain's CDR3 is CASSLQGSGQPQHF. The CDR3 bases are TGTGCCAGCAGTTTACAGGGTTCAGGGCAGCCCCAGCATTTT.

This chain uses TRBV4-1 with TRBJ2-3; TRBD1 matches 7 bases. Germline CDR1 is MGHRA and CDR2 is YSYEKL. The CDR3 has 15 residues. The V and J ends lost 1 base and 6 bases, in that order; junction bases with no gene match: 7. As DNA, the CDR3 is TGCGCCAGCAGCCAAGTAAAGGGGGCTGGGGATACGCAGTATTTT. Its protein product is CASSQVKGAGDTQYF.

This chain uses TRBV5-6 with TRBJ1-5, with D unresolved. Germline V lookup: CDR1 SGHDT, CDR2 YYEEEE. V was shortened by 0 bases and J by 6 bases, with 13 bases between the two germline ends. The CDR3 totals 15 residues. The CDR3 bases are TGTGCCAGCAGCTTGGGTCTCGGGGTCGTTCAGCCCCAGCATTTT. It codes for CASSLGLGVVQPQHF.

V usage is TRBV27 and J usage is TRBJ1-1; D is perhaps TRBD1 (5 bases). Trimming removed 6 bases from V and 3 bases from J, with 14 bases in between. Germline-derived CDR1 and CDR2 are MNHEY and SMNVEV (reference sequence). CDR3 length: 14 residues. CDR3 sequence: CASRGGGVDTEAFF. Here the CDR3 DNA reads TGTGCCAGCAGAGGCGGGGGGGTCGACACTGAAGCTTTCTTT.

V and J are TRBV7-9 and TRBJ2-7; a weak D match, TRBD1 (5 bases). This CDR3 is 17 amino acids long. Germline V gene lookup returns CDR1 SEHNR and CDR2 FQNEAQ (reference sequence). V was trimmed by 5 bases and J by 5 bases, leaving 25 bases between them. The CDR3: CASSPIIGPGWEDEQYF. DNA of the CDR3: TGTGCCAGCAGCCCTATCATTGGACCAGGGTGGGAAGACGAGCAGTACTTC.

The genes are TRBV25-1 and TRBJ1-1; D is perhaps TRBD1 (6 bases). V shed 1 base and J shed 0 bases, with 9 bases lying between them. This CDR3 contains 15 residues. Germline CDR1 is MGHDK and CDR2 is SYGVNS. The CDR3 coding sequence is TGTGCCAGCAGTGAATTATCAGGGGTGAACACTGAAGCTTTCTTT. Translated, it gives CASSELSGVNTEAFF. Looking up the rest from reference TRBV25-1 and TRBJ1-1 gives the full variable domain: EADIYQTPRYLVIGTGKKITLECSQTMGHDKMYWYQQDPGMELHLIHYSYGVNSTEKGDLSSESTVSRIRTEHFPLTLESARPSHTSQYLCASSELSGVNTEAFFGQGTRLTVV.

This clone was detected only once. This chain uses TRBV6-2 or TRBV6-3 with TRBJ2-3; D possibly corresponds to TRBD2 (7 bases). Trimming removed 0 bases from V and 5 bases from J, with 21 bases in between. The germline V gene encodes CDR1 MNHEY and CDR2 SVGEGT. This CDR3 region has 18 residues. The CDR3 nucleotides are TGTGCCAGCAGTTACTCGGGATTACGGGGGGCCGGGAGAGATACGCAGTATTTT. This encodes CASSYSGLRGAGRDTQYF.

The chain joins TRBV9 to TRBJ2-5; weak D call: TRBD2 (6 bases). V gave up 4 bases and J gave up 3 bases, with 10 bases separating them. The CDR3 length is 13 residues. Germline V gives CDR1 SGDLS, CDR2 YYNGEE. The CDR3 is CASSPPGEETQYF. The CDR3 bases are TGTGCCAGCAGCCCCCCGGGGGAAGAGACCCAGTACTTC.

This rearrangement joins TRBV7-2 to TRBJ1-4, with 7 positions matching TRBD1. Germline-derived CDR1 and CDR2 are SGHTA and FQGNSA. The length of the CDR3 is 16 residues. Unmatched junction bases numbered 10, after V lost 5 bases and J lost 4 bases. CDR3 amino acids: CASSAESTGVNEKLFF. CDR3 in DNA: TGTGCCAGCAGCGCCGAGAGTACAGGGGTTAATGAAAAACTGTTTTTT.

The genes are TRBV3-1 (or the pseudogene TRBV3-2) and TRBJ1-1; 9 nucleotides line up with TRBD1. CDR3 length: 17 amino acids. The germline V gene has CDR1 LGHDT and CDR2 YNNKEL (reference sequence). V dropped 2 bases and J dropped 1; count of bases not matched to a gene: 8. The CDR3 loop reads CASSQTLGQGPNTEAFF. DNA for the CDR3: TGTGCCAGCAGCCAAACCCTCGGACAGGGGCCGAACACTGAAGCTTTCTTT.

J is TRBJ1-3 and V is TRBV6-1, with D unresolved. In germline, CDR1 is MNHNS, CDR2 SASEGT. With 3 bases removed from V and 1 base from J, the gap between germline ends came to 10 bases. This CDR3 is built from 15 residues. CDR3 DNA sequence: TGTGCCAGCAGTGACGTTCTCGGGTCTGGAAACACCATATATTTT. It encodes CASSDVLGSGNTIYF.

The chain links TRBV11-2 to TRBJ1-2; D unresolved. Trimming shortened V by 0 bases and J by 1 base, and 3 bases separated the two germline ends. There are 13 residues in the CDR3. Germline CDR1 is SGHAT and CDR2 is FQNNGV. The CDR3 DNA reads TGTGCCAGCAGCTTAGATCTTAACTATGGCTACACCTTC. It codes for CASSLDLNYGYTF.

This chain uses TRBV15 with TRBJ1-5; 7 bases line up with TRBD1. The CDR3 has 14 residues. Unmatched junction bases numbered 7, after V lost 5 bases and J lost 6 bases. Germline V CDR1 and CDR2: LNHNV, YYDKDF (reference sequence). CDR3 bases: TGTGCCACCAGCCAACGGCAGGGGGGTCAGCCCCAGCATTTT. This translates into CATSQRQGGQPQHF.

The chain has TRBV10-2 and TRBJ2-5; 9 bases fit TRBD1. This CDR3 spans 15 amino acids. Germline V lookup: CDR1 WSHSY, CDR2 SAAADI. After removal of 4 bases from V and 4 bases from J, the junction contained 7 bases not matched to a gene. The CDR3 DNA sequence: TGCGCCAGCAGTGCGCCGGGACAGGGAATAGAGACCCAGTACTTC. It codes for CASSAPGQGIETQYF.

The rearrangement uses TRBV10-3 and TRBJ2-7; a weak D match, TRBD1 (5 bases). The CDR3 is made up of 13 amino acids. CDR1 is ENHRY and CDR2 is SYGVKD in the germline V gene. The V and J ends lost 2 bases and 7 bases respectively, with 12 bases between them. CDR3 region: CAISEVGAWEQYF. As DNA, the CDR3 is TGTGCCATCAGTGAGGTAGGGGCGTGGGAGCAGTACTTC.

The chain has TRBV28 and TRBJ1-5; TRBD1 is a possible D gene (5 bases). V was pared by 5 bases and J by 0 bases, with 14 bases between. Germline CDR1 MDHEN, CDR2 SYDVKM. The CDR3 length is 16 residues. For the CDR3, the DNA is TGTGCCAGCAGTCAACAGGTACTATATAGCAATCAGCCCCAGCATTTT. It translates to CASSQQVLYSNQPQHF.

This clone has only one observation. This chain joins TRBV28 and TRBJ2-7, with D possibly TRBD1 on 6 matching bases. CDR3 length: 15 residues. Germline lookup yields CDR1 MDHEN and CDR2 SYDVKM. The ends were cut back, 3 bases at V and 0 bases at J, with 12 bases in the middle. The DNA for the CDR3 is TGTGCCAGCAGTTTCTACAGGGCAAGCTCCTACGAGCAGTACTTC. This sequence encodes CASSFYRASSYEQYF.